The 5 T cell receptor beta chains given below trace back to one sample, sequenced in a study of T cell changes during pregnancy in multiple sclerosis (dated by TCRdb to about 2019). Library construction relied on the immunoSEQ multiplex PCR assay. TCRdb retrieved this table from immuneACCESS and kept in-frame rearrangements only. Not all clones are present; in checked studies, unresolved V genes account for under half, and no reason is known for the remainder. This sample comprises roughly 50,000 clones, roughly nine tenths of them detected only once. 0.39% of the sample comes from the top ten. The source material was CD4+ T cells from peripheral blood mononuclear cells, sampled after pregnancy. The receptors come from a female donor with multiple sclerosis, enrolled in a pregnancy study.

DNA of the CDR3: TGTGCCAGCAGCTTTCAGGAGAACACTGAAGCTTTCTTT. Translated, it gives CASSFQENTEAFF. The chain combines TRBV7-9 with TRBJ1-1; D gene unclear. This CDR3 spans 13 amino acids. Germline V lookup: CDR1 SEHNR, CDR2 FQNEAQ (reference sequence). Between the trimmed V and J ends, which lost 3 bases and 1 base, there was a span of 6 bases.

The chain recombines TRBV19 with TRBJ2-5; D is undetermined. The CDR3 runs 15 residues. The ends were cut back, 0 bases at V and 6 bases at J, with 14 bases in the middle. Germline V gene lookup returns CDR1 LNHDA and CDR2 SQIVND (reference sequence). CDR3 region: CASSIDRGSSKTQYF. The DNA of the CDR3 is TGTGCCAGTAGTATAGACCGAGGCTCGTCGAAGACCCAGTACTTC.

This chain joins TRBV18 and TRBJ2-2; perhaps TRBD1 as D (5 bases). The CDR3 has 20 residues. V was clipped by 3 bases and J by 2 bases, with 25 bases between them. CDR1 and CDR2 from the germline V gene are KGHSH and LQKENI. For the CDR3, the DNA is TGTGCCAGCTCACCGTTGAACCTACCACCAGGGATCGGAAACACCGGGGAGCTGTTTTTT. It is translated as CASSPLNLPPGIGNTGELFF.

CDR3 sequence reads: CATSKRTDEKLFF. The CDR3 DNA follows: TGTGCCACCAGCAAAAGGACAGATGAAAAACTGTTTTTT. The rearrangement links TRBV15 to TRBJ1-4; D is possibly TRBD1 (6 bases). Trimming cost V 4 bases and J 6 bases, with 9 bases left between them. The germline V gene encodes CDR1 LNHNV and CDR2 YYDKDF (reference sequence). This CDR3 is built from 13 residues.

The chain combines TRBV14 with TRBJ2-2, with D perhaps TRBD2 (5 bases). Germline V CDR1 and CDR2: SGHDN, FVKESK. V was shortened by 1 base and J by 3 bases, with 9 bases between the two germline ends. The CDR3 has 15 amino acids. The CDR3 protein is CASSQGLAYTGELFF. CDR3 nucleotide sequence: TGTGCCAGCAGCCAAGGGCTAGCCTACACCGGGGAGCTGTTTTTT.